The source of this T cell receptor beta chain is a study of blood T cell repertoires in COVID-19. About the research overall: T cells, B-cell-depleted T cells, or PBMCs supplied cDNA or gDNA.

CDR1 GTSNPN and CDR2 SVGIG come from the germline V gene (reference sequence). This CDR3 is built from 13 residues. V was cut by 0 bases and J by 8 bases, with 11 bases left in between. The data were produced by immunoSEQ multiplex PCR, yet TCRdb's version contains in-frame clones alone and is incomplete. The sample has around 280,000 clones; around four fifths are singletons. The sequencing sample was made of peripheral blood. This TCR was recovered from a woman aged 50 to 60 with active or convalescent COVID-19. The chain is built from TRBV30 and TRBJ1-5; D is uncertain. Here the CDR3 DNA reads TGTGCCTGGAGTGTCGGGCGGCGGGAGCCCCAGCATTTT. It yields the protein CAWSVGRREPQHF.